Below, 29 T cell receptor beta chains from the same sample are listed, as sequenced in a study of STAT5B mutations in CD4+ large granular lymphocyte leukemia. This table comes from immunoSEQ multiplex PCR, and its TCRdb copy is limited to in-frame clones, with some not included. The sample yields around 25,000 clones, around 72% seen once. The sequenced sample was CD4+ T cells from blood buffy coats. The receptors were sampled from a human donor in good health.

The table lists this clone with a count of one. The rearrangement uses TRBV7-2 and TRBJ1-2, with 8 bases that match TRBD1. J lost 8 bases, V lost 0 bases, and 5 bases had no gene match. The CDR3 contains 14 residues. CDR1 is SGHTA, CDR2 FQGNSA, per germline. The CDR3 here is CASSLAQGAGGYTF. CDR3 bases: TGTGCCAGCAGCTTAGCGCAGGGGGCGGGCGGCTACACCTTC.

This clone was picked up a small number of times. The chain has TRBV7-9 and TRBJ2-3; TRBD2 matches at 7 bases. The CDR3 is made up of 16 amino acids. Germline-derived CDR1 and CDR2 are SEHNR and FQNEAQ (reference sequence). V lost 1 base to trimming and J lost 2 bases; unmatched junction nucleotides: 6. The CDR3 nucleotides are TGTGCCAGCAGCTTAGGGGAGGGGAGACACACAGATACGCAGTATTTT. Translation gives CASSLGEGRHTDTQYF.

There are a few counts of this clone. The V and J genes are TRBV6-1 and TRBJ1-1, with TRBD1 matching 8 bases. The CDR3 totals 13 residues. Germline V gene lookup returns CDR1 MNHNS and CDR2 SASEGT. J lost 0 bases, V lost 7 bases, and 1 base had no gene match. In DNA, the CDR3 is TGTGCCAGCATGACAGGGGTGAACACTGAAGCTTTCTTT. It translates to CASMTGVNTEAFF.

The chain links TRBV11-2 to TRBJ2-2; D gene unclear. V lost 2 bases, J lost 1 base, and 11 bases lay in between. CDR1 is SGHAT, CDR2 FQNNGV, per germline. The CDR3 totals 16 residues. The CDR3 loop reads CASSLRRLKNTGELFF. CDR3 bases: TGTGCCAGCAGCTTACGCCGACTCAAGAACACCGGGGAGCTGTTTTTT.

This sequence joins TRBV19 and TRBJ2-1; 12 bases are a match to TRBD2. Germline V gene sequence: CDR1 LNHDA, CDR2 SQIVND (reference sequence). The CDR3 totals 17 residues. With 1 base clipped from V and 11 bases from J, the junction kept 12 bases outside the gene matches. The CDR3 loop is CASSIAGLAGGPSKQFF. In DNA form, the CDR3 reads TGTGCCAGTAGTATAGCGGGGCTAGCGGGGGGGCCTAGTAAGCAGTTCTTC.

CDR3 bases: TGTGCCTGGAGAATTACAGGGAGCTCCTATAATTCACCCCTCCACTTT. Its protein is CAWRITGSSYNSPLHF. The chain combines TRBV30 with TRBJ1-6; TRBD1 might be the D (6 bases). This CDR3 contains 16 residues. Germline-derived CDR1 and CDR2 are GTSNPN and SVGIG (reference sequence). The ends were cut back, 3 bases at V and 0 bases at J, with 12 bases in the middle.

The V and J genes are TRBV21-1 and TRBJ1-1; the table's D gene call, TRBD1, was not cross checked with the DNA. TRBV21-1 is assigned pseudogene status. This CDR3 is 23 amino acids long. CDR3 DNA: TGTGCCAGCTATCGAACGGGGAAGTGGACAGGGGCTCCTTGGCCGCGAGATGACACTGAAGCTTTCTTT. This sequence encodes CASYRTGKWTGAPWPRDDTEAFF.

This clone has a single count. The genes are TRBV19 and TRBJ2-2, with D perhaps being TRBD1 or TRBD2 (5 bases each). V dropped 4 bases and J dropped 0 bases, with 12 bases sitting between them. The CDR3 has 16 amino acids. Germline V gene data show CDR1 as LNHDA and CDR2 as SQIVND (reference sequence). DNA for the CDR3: TGTGCCAGTAGTACGAGGGACGGCGCGAACACCGGGGAGCTGTTTTTT. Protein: CASSTRDGANTGELFF.

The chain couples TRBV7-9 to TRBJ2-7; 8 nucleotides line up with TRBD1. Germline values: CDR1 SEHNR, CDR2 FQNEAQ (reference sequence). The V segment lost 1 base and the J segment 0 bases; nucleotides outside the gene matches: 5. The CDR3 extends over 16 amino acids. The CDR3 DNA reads TGTGCCAGCAGCTTAGTCAGGGGGCTGAACTCCTACGAGCAGTACTTC. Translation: CASSLVRGLNSYEQYF.

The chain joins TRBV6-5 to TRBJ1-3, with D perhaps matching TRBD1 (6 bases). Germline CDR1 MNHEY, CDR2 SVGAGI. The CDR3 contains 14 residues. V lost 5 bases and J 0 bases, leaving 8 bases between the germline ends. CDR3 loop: CASSRTVSGNTIYF. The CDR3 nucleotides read TGTGCCAGCAGTAGGACAGTCTCTGGAAACACCATATATTTT.

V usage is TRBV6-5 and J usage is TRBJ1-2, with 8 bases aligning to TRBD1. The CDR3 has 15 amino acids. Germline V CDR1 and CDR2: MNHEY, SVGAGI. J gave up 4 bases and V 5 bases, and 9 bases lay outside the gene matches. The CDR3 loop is CASSPYRGGSYGYTF. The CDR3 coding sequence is TGTGCCAGCAGTCCCTACAGGGGGGGTAGCTATGGCTACACCTTC.

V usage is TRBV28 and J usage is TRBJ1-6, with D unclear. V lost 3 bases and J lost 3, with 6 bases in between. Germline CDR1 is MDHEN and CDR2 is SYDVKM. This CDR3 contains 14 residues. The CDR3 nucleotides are TGTGCCAGCAGTTTGGAAGTCTATAATTCACCCCTCCACTTT. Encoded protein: CASSLEVYNSPLHF.

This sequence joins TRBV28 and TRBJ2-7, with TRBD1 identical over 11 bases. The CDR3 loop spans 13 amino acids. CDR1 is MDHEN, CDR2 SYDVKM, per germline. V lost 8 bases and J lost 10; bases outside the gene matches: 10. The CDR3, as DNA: TGTGCCAGCCTGGACAGGGGGCTTCAGGTCCAGTACTTC. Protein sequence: CASLDRGLQVQYF.

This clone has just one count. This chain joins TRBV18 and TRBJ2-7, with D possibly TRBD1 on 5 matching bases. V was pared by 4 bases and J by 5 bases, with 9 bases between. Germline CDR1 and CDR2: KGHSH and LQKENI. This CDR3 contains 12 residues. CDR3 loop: CASSRDRHEQYF. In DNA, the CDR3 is TGTGCCAGCTCACGAGACAGACACGAGCAGTACTTC. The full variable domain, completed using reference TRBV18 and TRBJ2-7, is NAGVMQNPRHLVRRRGQEARLRCSPMKGHSHVYWYRQLPEEGLKFMVYLQKENIIDESGMPKERFSAEFPKEGPSILRIQQVVRGDSAAYFCASSRDRHEQYFGPGTRLTVT.

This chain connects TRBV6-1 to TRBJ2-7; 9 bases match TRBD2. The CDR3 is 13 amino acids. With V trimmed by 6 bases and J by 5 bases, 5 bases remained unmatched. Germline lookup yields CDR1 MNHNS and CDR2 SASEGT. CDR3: CASRGGGANEQYF. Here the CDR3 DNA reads TGTGCCAGCAGGGGCGGGGGGGCAAACGAGCAGTACTTC.

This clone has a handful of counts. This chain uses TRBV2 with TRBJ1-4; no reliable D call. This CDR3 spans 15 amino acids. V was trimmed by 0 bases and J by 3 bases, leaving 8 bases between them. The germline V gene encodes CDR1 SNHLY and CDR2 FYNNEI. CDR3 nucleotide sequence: TGTGCCAGCAGTGAAGCACGTCAGGCTAATGAAAAACTGTTTTTT. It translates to CASSEARQANEKLFF.

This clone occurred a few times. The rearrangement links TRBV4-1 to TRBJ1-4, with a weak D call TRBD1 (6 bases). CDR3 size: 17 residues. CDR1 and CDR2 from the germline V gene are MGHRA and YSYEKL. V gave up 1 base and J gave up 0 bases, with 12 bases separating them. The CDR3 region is CASSQGRGASTNEKLFF. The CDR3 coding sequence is TGCGCCAGCAGCCAAGGTCGGGGGGCATCAACTAATGAAAAACTGTTTTTT.

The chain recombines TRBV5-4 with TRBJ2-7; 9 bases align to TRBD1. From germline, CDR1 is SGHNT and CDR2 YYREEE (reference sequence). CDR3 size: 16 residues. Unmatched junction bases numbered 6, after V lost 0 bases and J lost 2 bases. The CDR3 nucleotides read TGTGCCAGCAGCTTGGGACCGGGACAGGGAACCTACGAGCAGTACTTC. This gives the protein CASSLGPGQGTYEQYF. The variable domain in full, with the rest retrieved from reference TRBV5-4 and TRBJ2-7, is ETGVTQSPTHLIKTRGQQVTLRCSSQSGHNTVSWYQQALGQGPQFIFQYYREEENGRGNFPPRFSGLQFPNYSSELNVNALELDDSALYLCASSLGPGQGTYEQYFGPGTRLTVT.

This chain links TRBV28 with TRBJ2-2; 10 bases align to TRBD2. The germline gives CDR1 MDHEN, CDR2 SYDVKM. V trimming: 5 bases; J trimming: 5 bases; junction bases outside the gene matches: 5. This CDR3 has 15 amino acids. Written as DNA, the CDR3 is TGTGCCAGCAGTCCCAAACTAGCGGGGACCGGGGAGCTGTTTTTT. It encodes CASSPKLAGTGELFF.

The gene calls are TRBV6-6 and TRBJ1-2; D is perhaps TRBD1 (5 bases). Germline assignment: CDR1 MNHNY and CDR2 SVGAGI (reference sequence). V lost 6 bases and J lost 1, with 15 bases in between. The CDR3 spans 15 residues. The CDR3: CASSPPGVGNYGYTF. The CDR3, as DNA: TGTGCCAGCAGCCCCCCGGGGGTTGGTAACTATGGCTACACCTTC.

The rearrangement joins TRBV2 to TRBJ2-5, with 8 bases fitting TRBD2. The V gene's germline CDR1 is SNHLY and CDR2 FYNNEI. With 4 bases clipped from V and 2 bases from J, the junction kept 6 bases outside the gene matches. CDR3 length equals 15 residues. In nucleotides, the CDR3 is TGTGCCAGCAGTGCAGTACGGGGGGGACAAGAGACCCAGTACTTC. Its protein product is CASSAVRGGQETQYF.

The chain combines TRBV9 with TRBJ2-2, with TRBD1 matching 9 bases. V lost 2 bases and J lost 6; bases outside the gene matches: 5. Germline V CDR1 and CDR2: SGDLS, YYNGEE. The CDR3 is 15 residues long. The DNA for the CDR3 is TGTGCCAGCAGCGTCAGGGACAGGGTGTCCGGGGAGCTGTTTTTT. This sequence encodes CASSVRDRVSGELFF. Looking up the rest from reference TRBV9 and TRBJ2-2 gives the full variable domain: DSGVTQTPKHLITATGQRVTLRCSPRSGDLSVYWYQQSLDQGLQFLIQYYNGEERAKGNILERFSAQQFPDLHSELNLSSLELGDSALYFCASSVRDRVSGELFFGEGSRLTVL.

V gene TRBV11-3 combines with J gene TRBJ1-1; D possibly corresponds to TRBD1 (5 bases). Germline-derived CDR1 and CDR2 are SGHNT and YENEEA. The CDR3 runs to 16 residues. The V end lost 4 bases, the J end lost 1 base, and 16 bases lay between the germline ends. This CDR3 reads CASSSPGSGRNTEAFF. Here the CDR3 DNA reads TGTGCCAGCAGCTCACCAGGATCGGGGCGGAACACTGAAGCTTTCTTT.

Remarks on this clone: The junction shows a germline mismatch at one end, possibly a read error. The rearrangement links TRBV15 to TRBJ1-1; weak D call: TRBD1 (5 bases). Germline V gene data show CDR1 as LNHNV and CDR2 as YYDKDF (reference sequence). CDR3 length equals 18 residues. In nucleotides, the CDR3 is TGTGCCACCAGAAGAGATAGGTGGGCCAGGGAAAATTCCACTGAAGCTTTCTTT. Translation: CATRRDRWARENSTEAFF.

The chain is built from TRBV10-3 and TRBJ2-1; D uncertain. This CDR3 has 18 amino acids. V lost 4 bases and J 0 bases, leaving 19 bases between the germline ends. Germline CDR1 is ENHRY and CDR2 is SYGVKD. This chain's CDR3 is CAISGFQLGPGSYNEQFF. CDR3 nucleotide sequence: TGTGCCATCAGTGGATTCCAGCTTGGTCCCGGCTCCTACAATGAGCAGTTCTTC.

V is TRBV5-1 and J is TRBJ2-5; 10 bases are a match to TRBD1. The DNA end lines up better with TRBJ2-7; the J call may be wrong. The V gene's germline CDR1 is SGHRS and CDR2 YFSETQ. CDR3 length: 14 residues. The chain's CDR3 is CASSSGTGEYEQYF. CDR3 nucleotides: TGCGCCAGCAGCTCAGGGACAGGGGAGTACGAGCAGTACTTC.

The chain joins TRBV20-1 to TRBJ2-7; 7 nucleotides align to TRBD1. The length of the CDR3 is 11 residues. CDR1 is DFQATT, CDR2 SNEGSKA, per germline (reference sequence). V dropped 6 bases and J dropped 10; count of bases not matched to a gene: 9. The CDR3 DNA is TGCAGTGCATACCGGGACAGTCGCCAGTACTTC. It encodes CSAYRDSRQYF.

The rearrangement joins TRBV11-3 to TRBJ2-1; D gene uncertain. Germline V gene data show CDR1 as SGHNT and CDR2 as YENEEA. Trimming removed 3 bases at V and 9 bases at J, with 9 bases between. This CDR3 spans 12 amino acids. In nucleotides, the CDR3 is TGTGCCAGCAGCTTCTTAGTAACTGAGCAGTTCTTC. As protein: CASSFLVTEQFF.

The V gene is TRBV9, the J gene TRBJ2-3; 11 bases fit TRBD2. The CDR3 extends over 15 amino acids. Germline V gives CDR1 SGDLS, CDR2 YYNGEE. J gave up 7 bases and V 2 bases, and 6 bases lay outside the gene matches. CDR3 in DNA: TGTGCCAGCAGCGTCCCTAGCGGGGGGATCAATACGCAGTATTTT. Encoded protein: CASSVPSGGINTQYF.